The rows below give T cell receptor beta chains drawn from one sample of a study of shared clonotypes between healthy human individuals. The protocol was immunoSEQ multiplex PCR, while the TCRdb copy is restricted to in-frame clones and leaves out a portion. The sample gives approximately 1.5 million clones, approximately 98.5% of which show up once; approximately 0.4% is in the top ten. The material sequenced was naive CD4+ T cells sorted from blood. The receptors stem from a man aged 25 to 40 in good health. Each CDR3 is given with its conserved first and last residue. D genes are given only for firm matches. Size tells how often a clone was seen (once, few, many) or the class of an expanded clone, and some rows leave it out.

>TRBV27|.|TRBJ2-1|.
TGTGCCAGCACCCTGATGAGGGGAGCGGTGTCATACAATGAGCAGTTCTTC
CASTLMRGAVSYNEQFF
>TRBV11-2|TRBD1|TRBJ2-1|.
TGTGCCAGCAGCTTTGGGCGGGACAGGATCAAATACAATGAGCAGTTCTTC
CASSFGRDRIKYNEQFF
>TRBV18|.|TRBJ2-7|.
TGTGCCAGCTCACCAAAGGCCTTGTCCGAGCAGTACTTC
CASSPKALSEQYF
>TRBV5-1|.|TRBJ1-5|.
TGCGCCAGCAGCTTCGAGGGACAGCCCCAGCATTTT
CASSFEGQPQHF
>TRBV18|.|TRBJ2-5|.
TGTGCCAGCTCACCAATGATTAGCACAGAGACCCAGTACTTC
CASSPMISTETQYF
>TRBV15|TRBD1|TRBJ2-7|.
TGTGCCACCAAGCTGGGACAGGGTTACGAGCAGTACTTC
CATKLGQGYEQYF
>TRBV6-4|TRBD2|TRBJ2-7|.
TGTGCCAGCAGTGTTGGAGCGGGAGGGCCCTACGAGCAGTACTTC
CASSVGAGGPYEQYF
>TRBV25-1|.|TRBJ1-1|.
TGTGCCAGCAGTGACTCCCTGGGTGTTCTCACTGAAGCTTTCTTT
CASSDSLGVLTEAFF
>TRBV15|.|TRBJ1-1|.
TGTGCCACCAGCAGAGACGCCGCTTTGAACACTGAAGCTTTCTTT
CATSRDAALNTEAFF
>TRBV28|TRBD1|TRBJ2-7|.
TGTGCCAGCAGTTCGTGGGACAGTTTAGGCTACGAGCAGTACTTC
CASSSWDSLGYEQYF
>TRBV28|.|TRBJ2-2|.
TGTGCCAGCAGTTCCCTGTCTAGCGACTCGAACACCGGGGAGCTGTTTTTT
CASSSLSSDSNTGELFF
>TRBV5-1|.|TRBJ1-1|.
TGCGCCAGCAGCTTGAACACGAACACTGAAGCTTTCTTT
CASSLNTNTEAFF
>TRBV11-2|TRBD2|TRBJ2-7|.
TGTGCCAGCAGGGGACTAGCGGGGATTTACGAGCAGTACTTC
CASRGLAGIYEQYF
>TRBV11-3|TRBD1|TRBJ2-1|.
TGTGCCAGCAGCACCGGGACAGGGGAATTGGGTGAGCAGTTCTTC
CASSTGTGELGEQFF
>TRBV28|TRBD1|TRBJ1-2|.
TGTGCCAGCAGTTTTCAGGACAGGATTAACTATGGCTACACCTTC
CASSFQDRINYGYTF
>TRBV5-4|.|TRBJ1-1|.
TGTGCCAGCAGCAGGGGTGGCAGGATGAACACTGAAGCTTTCTTT
CASSRGGRMNTEAFF
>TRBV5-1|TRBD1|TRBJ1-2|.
TGCGCCAGCAGCAGAGACCAGGGGGTGGATGGCTACACCTTC
CASSRDQGVDGYTF
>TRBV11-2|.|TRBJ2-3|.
TGTGCCAGCAGCTTAGGAGGGGGGATGTGGGGTGAGTCCACAGATACGCAGTATTTT
CASSLGGGMWGESTDTQYF
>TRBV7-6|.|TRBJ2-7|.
TGTGCCAGCACCTCTCCCGGGACGGGGGCCTACGAGCAGTACTTC
CASTSPGTGAYEQYF
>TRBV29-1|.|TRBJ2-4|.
TGCAGCGTTGAAGATCTTTCGCGGCAGACTCAGTACTTC
CSVEDLSRQTQYF
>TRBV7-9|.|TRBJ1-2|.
TGTGCCAGCAGCCAGACCTATGGCTACACCTTC
CASSQTYGYTF
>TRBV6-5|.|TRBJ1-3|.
TGTGCCAGCAGTGCGACAGTAGGAAACACCATATATTTT
CASSATVGNTIYF
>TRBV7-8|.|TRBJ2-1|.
TGTGCCAGCACCCCCCGGTGGCGGGATGGTGAGCAGTTCTTC
CASTPRWRDGEQFF
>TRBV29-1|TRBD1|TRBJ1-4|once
TGCAGCGTTGAAGTGAGCAGGGGGTATATTCAAAAACTGTTTTTT
CSVEVSRGYIQKLFF
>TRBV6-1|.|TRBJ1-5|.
TGTGCCAGCAGTGTGCTATATAGCAATCAGCCCCAGCATTTT
CASSVLYSNQPQHF
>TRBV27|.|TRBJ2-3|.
TGTGCCAGCAGTTTATCAACAGAGAGAGGTACGCAGTATTTT
CASSLSTERGTQYF
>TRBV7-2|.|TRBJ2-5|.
TGTGCCAGCAGCCACGGGGCCCCGGACCAGTACTTC
CASSHGAPDQYF
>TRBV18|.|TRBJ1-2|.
TGTGCCAGCTCACCATCTGGCACGCGATCTGGCTACACCTTC
CASSPSGTRSGYTF
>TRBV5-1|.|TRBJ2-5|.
TGCGCCAGCAGCCAGGCCGGGGGCCCGGAGACCCAGTACTTC
CASSQAGGPETQYF
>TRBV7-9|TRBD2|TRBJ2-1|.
TGTGCCAGCAGCTCCCTTTCGGGCGGGAGGGCCTTTAATGAGCAGTTCTTC
CASSSLSGGRAFNEQFF
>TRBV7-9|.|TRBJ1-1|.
TGTGCCAGCAGCTTAGGGGGGTTCCCGACGGGTGAAGCTTTCTTT
CASSLGGFPTGEAFF
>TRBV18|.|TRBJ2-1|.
TGTGCCAGCTCACCCTCCGGGGATGAGCAGTTCTTC
CASSPSGDEQFF
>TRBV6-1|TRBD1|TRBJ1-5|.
TGTGCCAGCACCACGGACAGGCTTTACAATCAGCCCCAGCATTTT
CASTTDRLYNQPQHF
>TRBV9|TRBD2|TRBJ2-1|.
TGTGCCAGCAGCGTATTGGGGCGGGAGGCCACTGAGCAGTTCTTC
CASSVLGREATEQFF
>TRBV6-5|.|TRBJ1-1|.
TGTGCCAGCAGTTACGGGGGGGTCGACACTGAAGCTTTCTTT
CASSYGGVDTEAFF
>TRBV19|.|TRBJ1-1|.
TGTGCCAGTAGCCCCCCAGGGAGGACTGAAGCTTTCTTT
CASSPPGRTEAFF
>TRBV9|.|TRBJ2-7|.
TGTGCCAGCAGCGTAGCTGCACAGTCCTACGAGCAGTACTTC
CASSVAAQSYEQYF
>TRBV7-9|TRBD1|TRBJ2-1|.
TGTGCCAGCAGCTTGACAGGGATCCGGTACAATGAGCAGTTCTTC
CASSLTGIRYNEQFF
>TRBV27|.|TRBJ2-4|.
TGTGCCAGCAGGAGCACAGTACTAGCCAAAAACATTCAGTACTTC
CASRSTVLAKNIQYF
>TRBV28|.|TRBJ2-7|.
TGTGCCAGCAGTTTAATTAGCTTGGGGCAGTTGCAGTACTTC
CASSLISLGQLQYF
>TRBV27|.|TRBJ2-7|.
TGTGCCACCCGGGGGAGGCGCGAGCAGTACTTC
CATRGRREQYF
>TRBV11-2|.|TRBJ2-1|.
TGTGCCAGCAGCCACCCTTTAGGAAAGTCATACAATGAGCAGTTCTTC
CASSHPLGKSYNEQFF
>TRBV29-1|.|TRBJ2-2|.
TGCAGCGCCTTACCAAGCAACGGGGAGCTGTTTTTT
CSALPSNGELFF
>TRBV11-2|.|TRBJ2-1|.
TGTGCCAGCAGCTTGAGTTCTTACAATGAGCAGTTCTTC
CASSLSSYNEQFF
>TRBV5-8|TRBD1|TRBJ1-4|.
TGTGCCAGCAGCTTGGGGACAGGGTCGGAAAAACTGTTTTTT
CASSLGTGSEKLFF
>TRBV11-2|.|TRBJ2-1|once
TGTGCCAGCAGCTTAGGGGGGAGGGGACAAACCTACAATGAGCAGTTCTTC
CASSLGGRGQTYNEQFF